What follows are 25 T cell receptor beta chains derived from one specimen sequenced in a study of blood T cell repertoires in COVID-19 (dated by TCRdb to the early 2020s). The library came from the immunoSEQ multiplex PCR assay. TCRdb took over this immuneACCESS table, retaining in-frame rearrangements with V and J assigned. Such tables are incomplete; in checked studies, under half of the missing clones stem from an unresolved V gene, and the remainder is unexplained. This sample lists approximately 240,000 clones; roughly 82% were detected once. Together, the top ten hold roughly 4.6% of the sample. Sequences were obtained from peripheral blood. These receptors came from an elderly woman with active or convalescent COVID-19.

The J gene is TRBJ2-1, the V gene TRBV2, with 10 positions matching TRBD2. V shed 7 bases and J 6 bases; nucleotides not matched to a gene: 12. The CDR3 sequence is 16 residues long. Germline values: CDR1 SNHLY, CDR2 FYNNEI. CDR3 sequence: CASTPLRAGGGNEQFF. DNA of the CDR3: TGTGCCAGCACCCCCTTACGAGCGGGGGGGGGCAATGAGCAGTTCTTC.

The chain carries TRBV6-5 and TRBJ1-2; the D is unclear. CDR1 and CDR2 (germline): MNHEY, SVGAGI. Between the trimmed V and J ends, which lost 2 bases and 7 bases, there was a span of 17 bases. The length of the CDR3 is 15 residues. The CDR3 reads CASSYVRPLRGGYTF. CDR3 in DNA: TGTGCCAGCAGTTACGTGAGGCCTTTGCGCGGTGGCTACACCTTC.

This rearrangement joins TRBV28 to TRBJ1-5; no firm D call. CDR1 is MDHEN and CDR2 is SYDVKM in the germline V gene. Trimming left V 3 bases short and J 3 bases short, with 9 bases between. This CDR3 is 14 amino acids long. Written as DNA, the CDR3 is TGTGCCAGCAGTTTTTCCGGTACCAATCAGCCCCAGCATTTT. This sequence encodes CASSFSGTNQPQHF.

The chain joins TRBV28 to TRBJ1-5; 9 bases align to TRBD1. The germline V gene has CDR1 MDHEN and CDR2 SYDVKM. Unmatched junction bases numbered 7, after V lost 6 bases and J lost 4 bases. The CDR3 contains 15 residues. The CDR3 reads CASRRRDRENQPQHF. CDR3 in DNA: TGTGCCAGCAGACGGCGGGACAGGGAAAATCAGCCCCAGCATTTT.

The sample holds a few counts of this clone. The rearrangement joins TRBV6-5 to TRBJ2-1, with 7 bases fitting TRBD2. This CDR3 is 15 amino acids long. V shed 7 bases, J shed 0 bases, and the junction held 6 bases outside the gene matches. Germline V gene sequence: CDR1 MNHEY, CDR2 SVGAGI. CDR3: CASIPSGNSYNEQFF. The CDR3 bases are TGTGCCAGCATCCCTAGCGGAAACTCCTACAATGAGCAGTTCTTC.

The CDR3 loop is CASSSLQIRGQAFF. CDR3 bases: TGTGCCAGCAGTTCCTTACAGATTAGGGGGCAAGCTTTCTTT. The V gene is TRBV28, the J gene TRBJ1-1, with 7 bases matching TRBD1. CDR1 is MDHEN and CDR2 is SYDVKM in the germline V gene. V lost 4 bases to trimming and J lost 9 bases; unmatched junction nucleotides: 11. This CDR3 has 14 residues.

The chain combines TRBV24-1 with TRBJ1-5; 8 bases agree with TRBD1. The CDR3 spans 15 residues. J lost 3 bases, V lost 5 bases, and 5 bases had no gene match. Germline V gene lookup returns CDR1 KGHDR and CDR2 SFDVKD. The CDR3 DNA is TGTGCCACCAGTGCCCGGACAGGGCTCAATCAGCCCCAGCATTTT. Residues: CATSARTGLNQPQHF.

CDR3 amino acids: CASSYSAVAYEQYF. The CDR3 region has the DNA TGTGCCAGCAGTTACTCCGCGGTGGCCTACGAGCAGTACTTC. This chain joins TRBV6-5 and TRBJ2-7; D not resolved. V lost 0 bases, J lost 2 bases, and 8 bases lay in between. The V gene's germline CDR1 is MNHEY and CDR2 SVGAGI. The CDR3 sequence is 14 residues long.

The V call is TRBV9, the J call TRBJ2-5; 9 positions agree with TRBD1. Germline CDR1 reads SGDLS; CDR2 reads YYNGEE. This CDR3 region has 15 residues. Trimming cost V 4 bases and J 5 bases; bases outside gene matches: 9. CDR3 amino acids: CASSNRDREWETQYF. The CDR3 DNA reads TGTGCCAGCAGCAACCGGGACAGGGAATGGGAGACCCAGTACTTC.

The chain couples TRBV5-8 to TRBJ1-5; 7 positions agree with TRBD1. CDR3 length: 15 amino acids. The germline V gene encodes CDR1 SGHTS and CDR2 YDEGEE. V shed 4 bases, J shed 3 bases, and the junction held 7 bases outside the gene matches. The CDR3, as DNA: TGTGCCAGCAGCACCGGACAGGTTGCCAATCAGCCCCAGCATTTT. This gives the protein CASSTGQVANQPQHF.

The V gene is TRBV28, the J gene TRBJ1-2; a weak D match, TRBD1 (5 bases). The germline V and J ends were trimmed by 6 bases and 2 bases, with 7 bases remaining between them. Looked up from germline, CDR1 is MDHEN and CDR2 is SYDVKM. The CDR3 covers 12 residues. CDR3 DNA: TGTGCCAGCAGACCAGGGAACTATGGCTACACCTTC. Translated, it gives CASRPGNYGYTF.

The CDR3 sequence is CASISSGSAHNEQFF. For the CDR3, the DNA is TGTGCCAGCATTTCTAGCGGGAGTGCCCACAATGAGCAGTTCTTC. The chain combines TRBV6-6 with TRBJ2-1; 10 bases map to TRBD2. V trimming: 7 bases; J trimming: 5 bases; junction bases outside the gene matches: 8. Per the germline V gene, CDR1 is MNHNY and CDR2 is SVGAGI (reference sequence). The CDR3 runs to 15 residues.

The table lists this clone with a few counts. The gene calls are TRBV9 and TRBJ1-5; D call uncertain. Trimming shortened V by 0 bases and J by 4 bases, and 5 bases separated the two germline ends. The CDR3 contains 13 residues. The V gene's germline CDR1 is SGDLS and CDR2 YYNGEE. The CDR3 coding sequence is TGTGCCAGCAGCGTAGCCTCGAATCAGCCCCAGCATTTT. Amino acids: CASSVASNQPQHF.

This rearrangement joins TRBV12-5 to TRBJ2-1, with D possibly matching TRBD2 (5 bases). Germline CDR1 is LGHNT and CDR2 is FRNRAP. This CDR3 contains 16 residues. V dropped 2 bases and J dropped 2 bases, with 13 bases sitting between them. The CDR3 region has the DNA TGTGCTAGTGGTTTGTGGCTAGGAGGACCCTACAATGAGCAGTTCTTC. Protein sequence: CASGLWLGGPYNEQFF.

The J gene is TRBJ1-1, the V gene TRBV29-1; unclear D gene. Trimming stripped 3 bases from V and 2 bases from J, with 13 bases between. The CDR3 is 14 residues long. From germline, CDR1 is SQVTM and CDR2 ANQGSEA. The CDR3 sequence: CSVDNAGSNTEAFF. The CDR3 DNA reads TGCAGCGTTGATAACGCAGGCAGCAACACTGAAGCTTTCTTT.

This chain links TRBV19 with TRBJ1-1; D possibly corresponds to TRBD1 (6 bases). V lost 4 bases and J lost 0, with 12 bases in between. Per germline, CDR1 LNHDA and CDR2 SQIVND (reference sequence). The CDR3 covers 15 residues. CDR3 loop: CASSTVGQMNTEAFF. The CDR3 bases are TGTGCCAGTAGTACCGTTGGACAGATGAACACTGAAGCTTTCTTT.

The rearrangement links TRBV18 to TRBJ2-2; the D is unclear. Germline V gene sequence: CDR1 KGHSH, CDR2 LQKENI. V gave up 1 base and J gave up 2 bases, with 5 bases separating them. CDR3 length equals 14 residues. CDR3 sequence (DNA): TGTGCCAGCTCACCACAGAGAAACACCGGGGAGCTGTTTTTT. Its protein product is CASSPQRNTGELFF.

The chain recombines TRBV20-1 with TRBJ1-1; TRBD1 might be the D (5 bases). In germline, CDR1 is DFQATT, CDR2 SNEGSKA (reference sequence). The V end lost 6 bases, the J end lost 7 bases, and 9 bases lay between the germline ends. The CDR3 contains 10 residues. CDR3 coding DNA: TGCAGTGCCGCGGACAATGAAGCTTTCTTT. As protein: CSAADNEAFF.

This sequence joins TRBV10-3 and TRBJ2-1; perhaps TRBD2 as D (6 bases). Germline V gene sequence: CDR1 ENHRY, CDR2 SYGVKD. This CDR3 comprises 15 residues. Trimming took off 6 bases at V and 7 bases at J, with 19 bases between the two ends. The CDR3 protein is CAIRDLSGPGNEQFF. DNA for the CDR3: TGTGCCATCAGGGATCTTAGCGGTCCGGGGAATGAGCAGTTCTTC.

The chain uses TRBV19 and TRBJ1-4, with D perhaps matching TRBD1 (5 bases). V lost 4 bases and J 0 bases, leaving 15 bases between the germline ends. This CDR3 is 17 amino acids long. Germline CDR1 reads LNHDA; CDR2 reads SQIVND (reference sequence). CDR3 nucleotides: TGTGCCAGTAGTACCCAGACAGCCTCAGCAACTAATGAAAAACTGTTTTTT. Its translation: CASSTQTASATNEKLFF. Together with reference TRBV19 and TRBJ1-4, the CDR3 gives the full variable domain: DGGITQSPKYLFRKEGQNVTLSCEQNLNHDAMYWYRQDPGQGLRLIYYSQIVNDFQKGDIAEGYSVSREKKESFPLTVTSAQKNPTAFYLCASSTQTASATNEKLFFGSGTQLSVL.

This clone appeared a few times. The chain joins TRBV19 to TRBJ2-1; no definite D call. The germline V gene has CDR1 LNHDA and CDR2 SQIVND (reference sequence). Trimming took off 8 bases at V and 6 bases at J, with 14 bases between the two ends. The CDR3 is made up of 13 amino acids. The CDR3 nucleotides are TGTGCCAGTCATAGTAGGCGGTCCAATGAGCAGTTCTTC. This encodes CASHSRRSNEQFF. The whole variable domain, remainder taken from reference TRBV19 and TRBJ2-1, is DGGITQSPKYLFRKEGQNVTLSCEQNLNHDAMYWYRQDPGQGLRLIYYSQIVNDFQKGDIAEGYSVSREKKESFPLTVTSAQKNPTAFYLCASHSRRSNEQFFGPGTRLTVL.

V is TRBV7-2 and J is TRBJ1-1; 9 bases align to TRBD1. CDR3 length equals 15 residues. V gave up 4 bases and J gave up 3 bases; unmatched junction bases: 6. CDR1 is SGHTA, CDR2 FQGNSA, per germline. The CDR3 DNA is TGTGCCAGCAGCTCCGGGACAGGGTGGGACACTGAAGCTTTCTTT. This encodes CASSSGTGWDTEAFF.

This clone was recorded only once. Here the CDR3 reads CATSRDLGQEFF. In DNA, the CDR3 is TGTGCCACCAGCAGAGATTTGGGACAGGAGTTCTTC. The J gene is TRBJ2-1, the V gene TRBV15; 8 nucleotides align to TRBD1. The V gene's germline CDR1 is LNHNV and CDR2 YYDKDF (reference sequence). This CDR3 contains 12 residues. J lost 14 bases, V lost 0 bases, and 3 bases had no gene match.

This chain joins TRBV7-7 and TRBJ2-2, with TRBD2 identical over 8 bases. With V trimmed by 5 bases and J by 6 bases, 8 bases remained unmatched. The length of the CDR3 is 15 residues. CDR1 and CDR2 from the germline V gene are SSHAT and FNYEAQ (reference sequence). CDR3 protein: CASSPHSGAPGELFF. The DNA of the CDR3 is TGTGCCAGCAGCCCTCATAGCGGGGCCCCCGGGGAGCTGTTTTTT. The variable domain in full, completed from reference TRBV7-7 and TRBJ2-2, reads GAGVSQSPRYKVTKRGQDVTLRCDPISSHATLYWYQQALGQGPEFLTYFNYEAQPDKSGLPSDRFSAERPEGSISTLTIQRTEQRDSAMYRCASSPHSGAPGELFFGEGSRLTVL.

The chain uses TRBV29-1 and TRBJ2-1; D not resolved. V was cut by 5 bases and J by 5 bases, with 10 bases left in between. This CDR3 contains 12 residues. CDR1 is SQVTM, CDR2 ANQGSEA, per germline. The CDR3, as DNA: TGCAGCGTTATAGACTCGAACAATGAGCAGTTCTTC. This gives the protein CSVIDSNNEQFF.